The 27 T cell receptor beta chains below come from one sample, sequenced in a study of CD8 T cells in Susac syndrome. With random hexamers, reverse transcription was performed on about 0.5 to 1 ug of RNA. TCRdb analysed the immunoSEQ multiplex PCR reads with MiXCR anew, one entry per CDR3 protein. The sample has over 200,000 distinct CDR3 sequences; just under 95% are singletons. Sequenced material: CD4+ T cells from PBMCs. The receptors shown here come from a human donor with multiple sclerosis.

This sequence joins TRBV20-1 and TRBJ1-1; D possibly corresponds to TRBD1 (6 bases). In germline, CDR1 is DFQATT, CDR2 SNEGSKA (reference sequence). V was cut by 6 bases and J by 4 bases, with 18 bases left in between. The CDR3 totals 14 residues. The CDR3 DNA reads TGCAGTGCCACCGAGGGGGGCTGGAGCACTGAAGCTTTCTTT. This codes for CSATEGGWSTEAFF.

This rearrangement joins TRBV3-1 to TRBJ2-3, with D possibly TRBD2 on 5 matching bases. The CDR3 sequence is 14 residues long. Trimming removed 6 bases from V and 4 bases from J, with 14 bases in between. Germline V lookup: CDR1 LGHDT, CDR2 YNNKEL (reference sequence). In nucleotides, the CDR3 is TGTGCCAGCAGGTCGGGGTATGGTGCAGATACGCAGTATTTT. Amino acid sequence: CASRSGYGADTQYF.

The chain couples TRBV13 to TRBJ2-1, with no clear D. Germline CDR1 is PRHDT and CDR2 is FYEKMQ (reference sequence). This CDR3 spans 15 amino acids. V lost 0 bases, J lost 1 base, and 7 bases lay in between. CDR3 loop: CASSLGRPSYNEQFF. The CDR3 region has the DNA TGTGCCAGCAGCTTAGGAAGGCCTTCCTACAATGAGCAGTTCTTC.

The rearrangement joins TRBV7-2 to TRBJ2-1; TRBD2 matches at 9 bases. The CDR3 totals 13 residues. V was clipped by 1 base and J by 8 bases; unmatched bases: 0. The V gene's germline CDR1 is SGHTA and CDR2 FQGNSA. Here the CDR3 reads CASSLVAGDEQFF. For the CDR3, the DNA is TGTGCCAGCAGCTTAGTAGCGGGAGATGAGCAGTTCTTC.

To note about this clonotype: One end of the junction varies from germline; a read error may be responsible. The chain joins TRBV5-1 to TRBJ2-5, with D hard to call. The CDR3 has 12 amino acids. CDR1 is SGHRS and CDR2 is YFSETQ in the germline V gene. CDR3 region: CASGLDLETQYF. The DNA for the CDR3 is TGCGCCAGCGGCTTGGACCTGGAGACCCAGTACTTC. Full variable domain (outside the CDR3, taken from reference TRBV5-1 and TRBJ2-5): KAGVTQTPRYLIKTRGQQVTLSCSPISGHRSVSWYQQTPGQGLQFLFEYFSETQRNKGNFPGRFSGRQFSNSRSEMNVSTLELGDSALYLCASGLDLETQYFGPGTRLLVL.

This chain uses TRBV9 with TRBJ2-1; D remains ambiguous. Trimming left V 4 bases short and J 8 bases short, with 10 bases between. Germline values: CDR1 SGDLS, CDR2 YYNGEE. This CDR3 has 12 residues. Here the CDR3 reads CASSPRLHEQFF. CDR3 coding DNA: TGTGCCAGCAGCCCCCGTTTACATGAGCAGTTCTTC.

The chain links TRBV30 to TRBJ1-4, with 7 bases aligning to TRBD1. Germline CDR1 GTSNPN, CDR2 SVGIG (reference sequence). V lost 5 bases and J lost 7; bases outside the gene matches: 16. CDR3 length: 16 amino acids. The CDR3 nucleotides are TGTGCCTGGGGGGACAGTATCGGTTTGAGAGGTGAAAAACTGTTTTTT. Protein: CAWGDSIGLRGEKLFF.

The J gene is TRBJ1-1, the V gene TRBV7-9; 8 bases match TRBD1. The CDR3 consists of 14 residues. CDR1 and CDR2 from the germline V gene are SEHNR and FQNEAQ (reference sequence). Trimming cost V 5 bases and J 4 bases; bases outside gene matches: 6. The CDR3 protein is CASSPGTGVTEAFF. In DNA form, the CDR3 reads TGTGCCAGCAGCCCGGGGACAGGCGTCACTGAAGCTTTCTTT.

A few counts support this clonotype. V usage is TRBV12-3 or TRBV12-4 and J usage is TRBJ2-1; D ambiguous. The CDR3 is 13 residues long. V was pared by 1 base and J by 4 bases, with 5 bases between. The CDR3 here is CASSLGPYNEQFF. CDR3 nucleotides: TGTGCCAGCAGTTTAGGGCCATACAATGAGCAGTTCTTC.

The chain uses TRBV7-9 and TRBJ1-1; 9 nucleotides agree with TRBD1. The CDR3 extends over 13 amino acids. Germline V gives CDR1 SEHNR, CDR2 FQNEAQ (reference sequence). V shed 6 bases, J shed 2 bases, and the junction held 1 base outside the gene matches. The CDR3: CASRGQGNTEAFF. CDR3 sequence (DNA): TGTGCCAGCAGGGGACAGGGAAACACTGAAGCTTTCTTT. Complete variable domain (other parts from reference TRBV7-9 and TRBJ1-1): DTGVSQNPRHKITKRGQNVTFRCDPISEHNRLYWYRQTLGQGPEFLTYFQNEAQLEKSRLLSDRFSAERPKGSFSTLEIQRTEQGDSAMYLCASRGQGNTEAFFGQGTRLTVV.

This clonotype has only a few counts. In nucleotides, the CDR3 is TGTGCCAGCAGCGAAAACTACGAGCAGTACTTC. Translation: CASSENYEQYF. The gene calls are TRBV3-1 and TRBJ2-7, with D uncertain. The germline V and J ends were trimmed by 5 bases and 3 bases, with 5 bases remaining between them. This CDR3 is built from 11 residues. From germline, CDR1 is LGHDT and CDR2 YNNKEL (reference sequence).

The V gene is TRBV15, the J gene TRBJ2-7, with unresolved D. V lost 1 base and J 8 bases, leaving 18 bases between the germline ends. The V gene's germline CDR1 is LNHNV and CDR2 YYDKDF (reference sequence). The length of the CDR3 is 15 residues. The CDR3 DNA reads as TGTGCCACCAGCAGAGTTCCGGATATTCCCTGGAAGCAGTACTTC. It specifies CATSRVPDIPWKQYF.

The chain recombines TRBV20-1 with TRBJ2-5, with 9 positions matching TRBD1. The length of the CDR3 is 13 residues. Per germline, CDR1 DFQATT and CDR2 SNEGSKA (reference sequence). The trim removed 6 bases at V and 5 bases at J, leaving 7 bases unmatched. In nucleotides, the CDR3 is TGCAGTGCCAAGACAGGGGGGTTGGAGACCCAGTACTTC. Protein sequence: CSAKTGGLETQYF.

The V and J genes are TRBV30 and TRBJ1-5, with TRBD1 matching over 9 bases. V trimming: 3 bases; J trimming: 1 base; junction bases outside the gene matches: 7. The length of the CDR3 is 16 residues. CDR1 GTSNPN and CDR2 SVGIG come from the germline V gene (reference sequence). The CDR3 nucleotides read TGTGCCTGGAGGGGACAGGGTGGGGGCAGCAATCAGCCCCAGCATTTT. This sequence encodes CAWRGQGGGSNQPQHF. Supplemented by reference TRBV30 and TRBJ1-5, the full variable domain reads SQTIHQWPATLVQPVGSPLSLECTVEGTSNPNLYWYRQAAGRGLQLLFYSVGIGQISSEVPQNLSASRPQDRQFILSSKKLLLSDSGFYLCAWRGQGGGSNQPQHFGDGTRLSIL.

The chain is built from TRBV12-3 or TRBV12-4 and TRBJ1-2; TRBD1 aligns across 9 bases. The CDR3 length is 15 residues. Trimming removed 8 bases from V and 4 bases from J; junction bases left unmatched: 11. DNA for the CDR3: TGTGCCAGCCACCCCACGGAGGACAGGGGCTATGGCTACACCTTC. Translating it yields CASHPTEDRGYGYTF.

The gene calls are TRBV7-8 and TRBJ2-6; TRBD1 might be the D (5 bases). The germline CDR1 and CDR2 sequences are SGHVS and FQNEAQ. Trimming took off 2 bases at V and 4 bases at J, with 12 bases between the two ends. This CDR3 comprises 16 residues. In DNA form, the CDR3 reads TGTGCCAGCAGCTTACTAGACAGTGGAGGGGCCAACGTCCTGACTTTC. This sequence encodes CASSLLDSGGANVLTF. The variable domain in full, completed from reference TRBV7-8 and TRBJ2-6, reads GAGVSQSPRYKVAKRGQDVALRCDPISGHVSLFWYQQALGQGPEFLTYFQNEAQLDKSGLPSDRFFAERPEGSVSTLKIQRTQQEDSAVYLCASSLLDSGGANVLTFGAGSRLTVL.

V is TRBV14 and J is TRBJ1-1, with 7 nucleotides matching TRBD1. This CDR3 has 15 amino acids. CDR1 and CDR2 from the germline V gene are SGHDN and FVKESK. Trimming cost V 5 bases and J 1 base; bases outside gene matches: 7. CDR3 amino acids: CASSAQGVGNTEAFF. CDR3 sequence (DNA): TGTGCCAGCAGCGCCCAGGGGGTGGGGAACACTGAAGCTTTCTTT.

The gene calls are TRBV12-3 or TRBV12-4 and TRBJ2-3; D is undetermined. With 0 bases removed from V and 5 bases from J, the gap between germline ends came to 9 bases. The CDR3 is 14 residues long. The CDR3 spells CASSLASSGDTQYF. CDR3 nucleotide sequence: TGTGCCAGCAGTTTAGCCTCCTCGGGAGATACGCAGTATTTT.

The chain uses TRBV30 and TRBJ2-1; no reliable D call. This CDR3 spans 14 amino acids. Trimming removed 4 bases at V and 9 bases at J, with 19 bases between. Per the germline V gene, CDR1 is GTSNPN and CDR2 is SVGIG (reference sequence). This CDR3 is CAWKHSPGIGEQFF. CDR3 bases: TGTGCCTGGAAACATTCGCCCGGTATTGGTGAGCAGTTCTTC.

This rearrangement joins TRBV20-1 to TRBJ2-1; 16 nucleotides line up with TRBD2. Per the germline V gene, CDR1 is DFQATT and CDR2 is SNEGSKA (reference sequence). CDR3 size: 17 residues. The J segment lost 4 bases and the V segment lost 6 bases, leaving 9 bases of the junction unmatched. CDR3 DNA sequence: TGCAGTGCCTTACCGGGGACTAGCGGGGGGGCGTACAATGAGCAGTTCTTC. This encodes CSALPGTSGGAYNEQFF.

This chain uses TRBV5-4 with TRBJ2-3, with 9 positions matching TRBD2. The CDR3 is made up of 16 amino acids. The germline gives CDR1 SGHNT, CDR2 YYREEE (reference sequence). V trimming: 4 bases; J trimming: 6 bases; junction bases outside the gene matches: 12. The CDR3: CASSQPTSGLTDTQYF. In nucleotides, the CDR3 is TGTGCCAGCAGCCAGCCGACTAGCGGATTGACGGATACGCAGTATTTT.

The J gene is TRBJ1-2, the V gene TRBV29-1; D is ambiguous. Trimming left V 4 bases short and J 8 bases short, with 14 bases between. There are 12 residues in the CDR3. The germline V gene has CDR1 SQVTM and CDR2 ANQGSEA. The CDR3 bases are TGCAGCGTTGGTCCTCGAGGGAGCGGCTACACCTTC. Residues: CSVGPRGSGYTF.

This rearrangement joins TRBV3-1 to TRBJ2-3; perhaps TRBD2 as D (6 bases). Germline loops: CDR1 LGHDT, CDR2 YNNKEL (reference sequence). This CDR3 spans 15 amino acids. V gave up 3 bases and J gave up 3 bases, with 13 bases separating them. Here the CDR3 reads CASSQLSSGTDTQYF. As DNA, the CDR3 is TGTGCCAGCAGCCAGTTGTCCAGCGGGACAGATACGCAGTATTTT.

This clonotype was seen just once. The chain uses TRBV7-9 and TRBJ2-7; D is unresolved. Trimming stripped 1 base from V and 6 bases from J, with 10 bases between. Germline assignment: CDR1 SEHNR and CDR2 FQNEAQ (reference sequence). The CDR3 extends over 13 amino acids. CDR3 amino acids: CASSLVASVEQYV. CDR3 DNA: TGTGCCAGCAGCTTAGTTGCTTCGGTCGAGCAGTACGTC.

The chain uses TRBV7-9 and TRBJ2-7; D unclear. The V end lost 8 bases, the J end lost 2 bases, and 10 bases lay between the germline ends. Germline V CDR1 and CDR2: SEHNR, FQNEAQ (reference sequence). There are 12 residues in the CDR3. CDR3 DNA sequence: TGTGCCAGCTCCGCAGTTACCTACGAGCAGTACTTC. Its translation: CASSAVTYEQYF.

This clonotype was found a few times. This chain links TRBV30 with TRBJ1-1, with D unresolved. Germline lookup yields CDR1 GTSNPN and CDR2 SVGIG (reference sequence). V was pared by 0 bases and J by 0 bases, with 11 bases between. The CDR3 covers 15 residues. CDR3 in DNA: TGTGCCTGGAGTGTAGCTTGGACTCTGAACACTGAAGCTTTCTTT. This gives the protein CAWSVAWTLNTEAFF.

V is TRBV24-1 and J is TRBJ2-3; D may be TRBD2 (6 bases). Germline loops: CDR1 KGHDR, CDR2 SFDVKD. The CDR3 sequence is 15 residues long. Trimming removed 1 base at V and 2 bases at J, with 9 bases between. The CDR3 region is CATSDFGGDTDTQYF. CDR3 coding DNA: TGTGCCACCAGTGATTTTGGCGGGGACACAGATACGCAGTATTTT.